One sample yielded the 17 T cell receptor beta chains listed below, sequenced in a study of blood T cell repertoires in COVID-19. TCRdb's copy holds only in-frame clones and misses some; the assay was immunoSEQ multiplex PCR. The table lists approximately 250,000 clones, about 90% of them singletons. The material sequenced was PBMCs or T cells enriched from blood (not recorded which). These TCRs come from a woman aged 40 to 49 who had been exposed to COVID-19.

The chain carries TRBV28 and TRBJ1-3; 7 positions match TRBD1. The V and J ends lost 5 bases and 0 bases, in that order; junction bases with no gene match: 4. The CDR3 covers 15 residues. CDR1 is MDHEN, CDR2 SYDVKM, per germline. This CDR3 is CASSPDRSSGNTIYF. The CDR3, as DNA: TGTGCCAGCAGTCCGGACAGGTCCTCTGGAAACACCATATATTTT.

The chain carries TRBV18 and TRBJ1-2, with D possibly matching TRBD1 (5 bases). The germline gives CDR1 KGHSH, CDR2 LQKENI. Trimming pared 6 bases from V and 5 bases from J, leaving 13 bases between. The CDR3 covers 13 residues. The CDR3 coding sequence is TGTGCCAGCTCTACCGGACAAAAGTATGGCTACACCTTC. Translation: CASSTGQKYGYTF. The full variable domain, rest sourced from reference TRBV18 and TRBJ1-2, is NAGVMQNPRHLVRRRGQEARLRCSPMKGHSHVYWYRQLPEEGLKFMVYLQKENIIDESGMPKERFSAEFPKEGPSILRIQQVVRGDSAAYFCASSTGQKYGYTFGSGTRLTVV.

The rearrangement uses TRBV7-2 and TRBJ1-1; D is possibly TRBD1 (5 bases). The CDR3 totals 15 residues. Germline CDR1 reads SGHTA; CDR2 reads FQGNSA. V dropped 0 bases and J dropped 0 bases, with 8 bases sitting between them. In DNA form, the CDR3 reads TGTGCCAGCAGCTTAGCATGGACAATGAACACTGAAGCTTTCTTT. This sequence encodes CASSLAWTMNTEAFF.

The chain is built from TRBV3-1 (or the pseudogene TRBV3-2) and TRBJ1-5, with unresolved D. The V and J ends lost 3 bases and 7 bases respectively, with 28 bases between them. This CDR3 is 19 amino acids long. Germline loops: CDR1 LGHDT, CDR2 YNNKEL (reference sequence). The CDR3 loop reads CASSHNPPGRLEPRQPQHF. CDR3 nucleotides: TGTGCCAGCAGCCACAATCCACCCGGGAGGTTAGAGCCGAGACAGCCCCAGCATTTT.

Worth noting for this clone: One end of the junction is discordant with germline, which a read error may explain. J is TRBJ1-5 and V is TRBV5-1; perhaps TRBD1 as D (6 bases). The CDR3 runs 15 residues. Germline V gene sequence: CDR1 SGHRS, CDR2 YFSETQ. In nucleotides, the CDR3 is TGTGCCAGCAGCTTGGGGGCAGGGCCTCTTCAGCCCCAGCATTTT. This translates into CASSLGAGPLQPQHF.

The chain has TRBV19 and TRBJ2-1; possible D gene TRBD2, 5 bases. The CDR3 sequence is 13 residues long. Germline CDR1 is LNHDA and CDR2 is SQIVND (reference sequence). The germline V and J ends were trimmed by 3 bases and 4 bases, with 7 bases remaining between them. CDR3 DNA: TGTGCCAGTAGTATCCGGGGATACAATGAGCAGTTCTTC. It translates to CASSIRGYNEQFF.

The chain uses TRBV10-3 and TRBJ2-2; D may be TRBD1 (7 bases). V gave up 7 bases and J gave up 4 bases, with 19 bases separating them. The CDR3 runs to 16 residues. Germline CDR1 ENHRY, CDR2 SYGVKD. CDR3 nucleotides: TGTGCCATCACGACACAGGGGAGGTTTGGCACCGGGGAGCTGTTTTTT. The encoded protein is CAITTQGRFGTGELFF.

This chain connects TRBV10-3 to TRBJ2-3, with 7 bases matching TRBD1. Unmatched junction bases numbered 16, after V lost 2 bases and J lost 2 bases. The CDR3 consists of 19 residues. Germline V lookup: CDR1 ENHRY, CDR2 SYGVKD. The CDR3 DNA follows: TGTGCCATCAGTGAGGCCGGGACAGATTTTTCAGGGTTCACAGATACGCAGTATTTT. This gives the protein CAISEAGTDFSGFTDTQYF.

The chain has TRBV29-1 and TRBJ1-2, with D uncertain. V gave up 3 bases and J gave up 8 bases, with 16 bases separating them. The CDR3 is 13 amino acids. From germline, CDR1 is SQVTM and CDR2 ANQGSEA. The CDR3 sequence is CSVDGSALEGYTF. CDR3 in DNA: TGCAGCGTTGATGGAAGCGCACTGGAGGGCTACACCTTC.

This clone has just one count. The rearrangement uses TRBV28 and TRBJ1-2; a possible D gene is TRBD1 (6 bases). Germline CDR1 MDHEN, CDR2 SYDVKM. The CDR3 contains 17 residues. Between the trimmed V and J ends, which lost 3 bases and 5 bases, there was a span of 22 bases. The CDR3 spells CASSFLSAQDRTYGYTF. The CDR3, as DNA: TGTGCCAGCAGTTTCTTATCCGCCCAGGACAGAACTTATGGCTACACCTTC.

The CDR3 loop is CASSQGLGSYGYTF. In nucleotides, the CDR3 is TGCGCCAGCAGCCAGGGACTGGGGTCTTATGGCTACACCTTC. The V and J genes are TRBV5-1 and TRBJ1-2; maybe TRBD1 (5 bases). From germline, CDR1 is SGHRS and CDR2 YFSETQ. This CDR3 is 14 amino acids long. With 4 bases removed from V and 5 bases from J, the gap between germline ends came to 15 bases.

V and J are TRBV16 and TRBJ2-7, with TRBD1 identical over 8 bases. Germline assignment: CDR1 KGHSY and CDR2 FQNENV. Trimming cost V 1 base and J 1 base; bases outside gene matches: 3. The CDR3 sequence is 15 residues long. The CDR3 DNA sequence: TGTGCCAGCAGCCAATGGTACAGGGGGTCCTACGAGCAGTACTTC. This sequence encodes CASSQWYRGSYEQYF.

J is TRBJ2-7 and V is TRBV6-2 or TRBV6-3, with TRBD2 matching 14 bases. In germline, CDR1 is MNHEY, CDR2 SVGEGT. CDR3 length equals 15 residues. Losses at the gene ends were 5 bases for V and 5 bases for J; bases not matched to a gene: 5. CDR3 bases: TGTGCCAGCAGTACCGGGACTAGCGGGAGAGACGAGCAGTACGTC. Protein: CASSTGTSGRDEQYV.

This clone was recorded at least ten times. Written as DNA, the CDR3 is TGTGCCAGTAGTACTCTAAAGACAGGGTCCGACAATTCACCCCTCCACTTT. Protein sequence: CASSTLKTGSDNSPLHF. V and J are TRBV19 and TRBJ1-6, with TRBD1 matching over 7 bases. CDR3 length: 17 amino acids. Germline V lookup: CDR1 LNHDA, CDR2 SQIVND (reference sequence). After removal of 4 bases from V and 7 bases from J, the junction contained 13 bases not matched to a gene.

The CDR3 protein is CASSGDRGRRTEAFF. CDR3 DNA: TGTGCCAGCAGTGGGGACAGGGGGCGCCGGACTGAAGCTTTCTTT. The V call is TRBV2, the J call TRBJ1-1; TRBD1 matches at 12 bases. Germline V gene lookup returns CDR1 SNHLY and CDR2 FYNNEI. The CDR3 spans 15 residues. The junction had 5 bases not matched to a gene; V was cut back by 4 bases and J by 5 bases.

The chain employs TRBV5-4 and TRBJ1-3; no definite D call. Trimming took off 2 bases at V and 0 bases at J, with 9 bases between the two ends. Germline assignment: CDR1 SGHNT and CDR2 YYREEE (reference sequence). CDR3 length: 15 residues. In DNA form, the CDR3 reads TGTGCCAGCAGCTTAGACCTAGGCTCTGGAAACACCATATATTTT. Protein product: CASSLDLGSGNTIYF.

This clone was found a few times. This chain joins TRBV4-2 and TRBJ1-4; D is possibly TRBD1 (5 bases). CDR3 length equals 18 residues. Germline CDR1 and CDR2: LGHNA and YNFKEQ. V dropped 0 bases and J dropped 1 base, with 15 bases sitting between them. The CDR3 sequence is CASSQDWGRGKTNEKLFF. CDR3 bases: TGTGCCAGCAGCCAAGATTGGGGCCGAGGAAAAACTAATGAAAAACTGTTTTTT.